The 13 T cell receptor beta chains below all came from one sample that was sequenced in a study of T-cell reconstitution after alpha-beta-depleted transplantation in children. Using unique molecular identifiers, the investigators prepared the TCRbeta library. TCRdb reprocessed the PCR reads with MiXCR, giving one entry per CDR3 protein. In the table there are approximately 230,000 distinct CDR3 sequences, 25% of which are singletons. The material was PBMCs, obtained before TCRalphabeta/CD19-depleted stem cell transplant. These receptors were obtained from a girl aged 2-9 years with Fanconi anemia, due to receive a stem cell transplant.

The chain has TRBV20-1 and TRBJ1-2; 12 nucleotides align to TRBD1. V lost 1 base to trimming and J lost 4 bases; unmatched junction nucleotides: 10. Germline CDR1 DFQATT, CDR2 SNEGSKA (reference sequence). The CDR3 runs to 17 residues. The CDR3 region is CSARVGTGGAALYGYTF. In DNA form, the CDR3 reads TGCAGTGCTAGAGTAGGGACAGGGGGCGCAGCCCTCTATGGCTACACCTTC.

This clonotype has a count of ten or more. V is TRBV29-1 and J is TRBJ2-5; 9 bases are a match to TRBD1. After removal of 4 bases from V and 1 base from J, the junction contained 10 bases not matched to a gene. The CDR3 consists of 16 residues. From germline, CDR1 is SQVTM and CDR2 ANQGSEA. The DNA for the CDR3 is TGCAGCGTTGGACAGGGGGGGTACGGCCGCCAAGAGACCCAGTACTTC. This codes for CSVGQGGYGRQETQYF.

This rearrangement joins TRBV18 to TRBJ2-7, with 7 bases matching TRBD2. The CDR3 runs to 15 residues. CDR1 and CDR2 (germline): KGHSH, LQKENI. The V and J ends lost 2 bases and 3 bases, in that order; junction bases with no gene match: 7. For the CDR3, the DNA is TGTGCCAGCTCACCATCGGCGGGGGAGAGCTACGAGCAGTACTTC. The encoded protein is CASSPSAGESYEQYF.

This clonotype was detected ten times or more. The chain carries TRBV10-3 and TRBJ2-7; TRBD1 aligns across 8 bases. CDR3 size: 16 residues. The junction had 12 bases not matched to a gene; V was cut back by 6 bases and J by 2 bases. Germline V CDR1 and CDR2: ENHRY, SYGVKD. In DNA, the CDR3 is TGTGCCATCAGGGGGACAGGCTCTTCCCCCGCCTACGAGCAGTACTTC. Amino acids: CAIRGTGSSPAYEQYF.

The J gene is TRBJ2-7, the V gene TRBV20-1; 8 positions agree with TRBD1. V lost 3 bases, J lost 5 bases, and 3 bases stayed unmatched. Germline lookup yields CDR1 DFQATT and CDR2 SNEGSKA (reference sequence). CDR3 length: 12 amino acids. The CDR3 loop reads CSASRTGNEQYF. CDR3 DNA sequence: TGCAGTGCTAGCAGGACAGGGAACGAGCAGTACTTC.

This clonotype was counted a few times. The rearrangement links TRBV5-1 to TRBJ2-5; TRBD2 might be the D (5 bases). Germline lookup yields CDR1 SGHRS and CDR2 YFSETQ. V lost 3 bases and J 3 bases, leaving 12 bases between the germline ends. The CDR3 runs 14 residues. CDR3 bases: TGCGCCAGCAGCTCATCGGCCGGGGAAGAGACCCAGTACTTC. Protein sequence: CASSSSAGEETQYF.

This clonotype showed up many times. The CDR3 here is CASSPWGSIIGRAEAFF. The DNA of the CDR3 is TGTGCCAGCAGCCCCTGGGGCAGTATAATCGGGCGCGCTGAAGCTTTCTTT. The chain has TRBV12-3 or TRBV12-4 and TRBJ1-1; possible D gene TRBD1, 5 bases. The V end was cut by 6 bases, the J end by 6 bases, with 26 bases between. The CDR3 contains 17 residues.

The table lists this clonotype with many counts. J is TRBJ2-5 and V is TRBV29-1; D might be TRBD1 (6 bases). CDR1 is SQVTM and CDR2 is ANQGSEA in the germline V gene. The CDR3 consists of 12 residues. Trimming took off 3 bases at V and 5 bases at J, with 10 bases between the two ends. CDR3 sequence reads: CSVDRGRETQYF. Written as DNA, the CDR3 is TGCAGCGTTGACAGGGGAAGGGAGACCCAGTACTTC.

This clonotype has a count of ten or more. The chain has TRBV6-5 and TRBJ2-2; D is uncertain. The CDR3 runs to 15 residues. In germline, CDR1 is MNHEY, CDR2 SVGAGI. V lost 2 bases to trimming and J lost 0 bases, with 7 bases between them. The CDR3 loop is CASSYGRSNTGELFF. The CDR3 bases are TGTGCCAGCAGTTACGGCCGTTCGAACACCGGGGAGCTGTTTTTT.

This clonotype was found many times. The chain couples TRBV20-1 to TRBJ2-2; D is possibly TRBD1 (6 bases). Germline CDR1 is DFQATT and CDR2 is SNEGSKA (reference sequence). V was trimmed by 3 bases and J by 8 bases, leaving 13 bases between them. CDR3 length: 13 amino acids. The CDR3 nucleotides are TGCAGTGCTAGTACAGGGATGTTTGGGGAGCTGTTTTTT. Protein sequence: CSASTGMFGELFF.

At least ten counts were recorded for this clonotype. The gene calls are TRBV20-1 and TRBJ2-1; 7 nucleotides line up with TRBD1. The V gene end was trimmed by 6 bases and the J gene end by 3 bases; junction bases not matched to a gene: 8. The CDR3 has 14 residues. The germline CDR1 and CDR2 sequences are DFQATT and SNEGSKA (reference sequence). Here the CDR3 reads CSADRRRNYNEQFF. CDR3 nucleotide sequence: TGCAGTGCGGACAGGAGACGTAACTACAATGAGCAGTTCTTC.

In its sample, this clonotype was seen many times. The chain links TRBV29-1 to TRBJ2-5, with TRBD2 as a possible D gene (5 bases). From germline, CDR1 is SQVTM and CDR2 ANQGSEA. Trimming removed 0 bases from V and 7 bases from J, with 15 bases in between. This CDR3 region has 14 residues. The CDR3 sequence: CSVEDRSSGGTQYF. The CDR3 nucleotides read TGCAGCGTTGAAGATCGGTCAAGCGGAGGGACCCAGTACTTC.

This chain joins TRBV29-1 and TRBJ2-1; 8 nucleotides agree with TRBD1. Germline V CDR1 and CDR2: SQVTM, ANQGSEA. Unmatched junction bases numbered 3, after V lost 4 bases and J lost 4 bases. The CDR3 runs 13 residues. The CDR3 region is CSVATGAYNEQFF. The CDR3 bases are TGCAGCGTTGCGACAGGGGCATACAATGAGCAGTTCTTC.